The 9 T cell receptor beta chains given below trace back to one sample, sequenced in a study of blood T cell repertoires in COVID-19 (TCRdb year 2020). The library was made by the immunoSEQ multiplex PCR assay. This is the immuneACCESS table as TCRdb keeps it, with only in-frame sequences that have V and J called. A part of the clones is gone; compared with another copy, unresolved V genes explain less than half, and the rest is unexplained. The sample contains approximately 260,000 clones, about 93% of them found a single time. The ten largest clones represent under 2.5% of the sample. What was sequenced was PBMCs or T cells enriched from blood (not recorded which). The receptors here all came from a woman younger than 35 who had recovered from COVID-19.

The V gene is TRBV29-1, the J gene TRBJ1-1, with D hard to call. CDR1 and CDR2 (germline): SQVTM, ANQGSEA. The CDR3 has 13 residues. Trimming cost V 1 base and J 4 bases, with 10 bases left between them. The CDR3 DNA is TGCAGCGTTGAAGTGGGAGCGACCACTGAAGCTTTCTTT. This translates into CSVEVGATTEAFF.

In its sample, this clone was seen once. J is TRBJ1-2 and V is TRBV19; D is uncertain. Germline V gene data show CDR1 as LNHDA and CDR2 as SQIVND (reference sequence). This CDR3 has 13 residues. V lost 3 bases and J 5 bases, leaving 10 bases between the germline ends. CDR3 nucleotides: TGTGCCAGTAGTATGTCGGGGATTTATGGCTACACCTTC. Amino acid sequence: CASSMSGIYGYTF.

The chain uses TRBV5-4 and TRBJ1-2; TRBD1 matches at 7 bases. Trimming removed 4 bases from V and 5 bases from J; junction bases left unmatched: 14. Germline V gives CDR1 SGHNT, CDR2 YYREEE (reference sequence). This CDR3 is 16 amino acids long. For the CDR3, the DNA is TGTGCCAGCAGCCCCCGGGACAGTCTATCCCTATATGGCTACACCTTC. Translation gives CASSPRDSLSLYGYTF.

The CDR3 bases are TGTGCCAGCAGCTTAGCCTTACAGGGTACCATATATTTT. Translated: CASSLALQGTIYF. The rearrangement uses TRBV7-9 and TRBJ1-3; maybe TRBD1 (6 bases). The CDR3 has 13 amino acids. Germline-derived CDR1 and CDR2 are SEHNR and FQNEAQ (reference sequence). V lost 0 bases to trimming and J lost 10 bases, with 10 bases between them.

Regarding this clone: Other DNA sequences within the sample encode an identical CDR3. The CDR3 DNA is TGTGCCAGTAGCCTAGACAGAAATCAGCCCCAGCATTTT. Protein: CASSLDRNQPQHF. V is TRBV19 and J is TRBJ1-5, with D maybe TRBD1 (5 bases). The ends were cut back, 6 bases at V and 4 bases at J, with 10 bases in the middle. Germline V gene data show CDR1 as LNHDA and CDR2 as SQIVND (reference sequence). This CDR3 contains 13 residues.

The chain is built from TRBV28 and TRBJ2-3; weak D call: TRBD2 (6 bases). V lost 3 bases and J 4 bases, leaving 14 bases between the germline ends. The CDR3 totals 15 residues. Germline V gives CDR1 MDHEN, CDR2 SYDVKM. This chain's CDR3 is CASSLGGGEADTQYF. CDR3 bases: TGTGCCAGCAGTTTGGGAGGAGGGGAAGCAGATACGCAGTATTTT.

The V and J genes are TRBV4-1 and TRBJ1-4, with 8 bases matching TRBD1. The CDR3 totals 13 residues. The junction had 1 base not matched to a gene; V was cut back by 7 bases and J by 3 bases. Germline CDR1 and CDR2: MGHRA and YSYEKL. The CDR3 sequence: CASKDRANEKLFF. CDR3 nucleotide sequence: TGCGCCAGCAAGGACAGGGCTAATGAAAAACTGTTTTTT.

The chain combines TRBV5-4 with TRBJ1-2; maybe TRBD1 (5 bases). Trimming pared 3 bases from V and 4 bases from J, leaving 10 bases between. This CDR3 contains 13 residues. Germline values: CDR1 SGHNT, CDR2 YYREEE (reference sequence). For the CDR3, the DNA is TGTGCCAGCAGCTCAGACAGCCCCTATGGCTACACCTTC. This sequence encodes CASSSDSPYGYTF.

The chain employs TRBV5-1 and TRBJ1-5; the match to TRBD1 covers 7 bases. V gave up 0 bases and J gave up 4 bases; unmatched junction bases: 4. The germline CDR1 and CDR2 sequences are SGHRS and YFSETQ. CDR3 size: 15 residues. The CDR3 DNA reads TGCGCCAGCAGCTTGGGGGGGACAGCAAATCAGCCCCAGCATTTT. Translated, it gives CASSLGGTANQPQHF. Full variable domain (outside the CDR3, taken from reference TRBV5-1 and TRBJ1-5): KAGVTQTPRYLIKTRGQQVTLSCSPISGHRSVSWYQQTPGQGLQFLFEYFSETQRNKGNFPGRFSGRQFSNSRSEMNVSTLELGDSALYLCASSLGGTANQPQHFGDGTRLSIL.